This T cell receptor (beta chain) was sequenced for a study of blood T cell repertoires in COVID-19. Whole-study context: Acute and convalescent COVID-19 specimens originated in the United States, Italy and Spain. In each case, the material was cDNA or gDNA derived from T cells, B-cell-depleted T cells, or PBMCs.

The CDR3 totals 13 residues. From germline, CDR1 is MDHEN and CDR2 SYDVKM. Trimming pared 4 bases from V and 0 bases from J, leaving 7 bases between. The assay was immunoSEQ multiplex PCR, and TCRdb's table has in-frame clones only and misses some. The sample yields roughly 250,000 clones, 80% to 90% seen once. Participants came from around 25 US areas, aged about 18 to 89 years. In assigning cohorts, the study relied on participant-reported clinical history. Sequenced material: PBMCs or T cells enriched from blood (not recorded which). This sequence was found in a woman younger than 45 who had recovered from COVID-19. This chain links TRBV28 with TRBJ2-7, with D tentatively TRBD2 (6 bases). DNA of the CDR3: TGTGCCAGCAGTTCGGAGGGCTCCTACGAGCAGTACTTC. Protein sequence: CASSSEGSYEQYF.